Listed below are T cell receptor beta chains from one sample, sequenced in a study of blood T cell repertoires in COVID-19. The method was immunoSEQ multiplex PCR; TCRdb's version includes in-frame clones alone and lacks a portion of them. The repertoire has about 180,000 clones, roughly 84% of them found once; the top ten carry 7%. The sequenced sample consisted of peripheral blood. The receptors here all came from a middle-aged woman with COVID-19, enrolled during active disease. CDR3s include the opening cysteine and the closing phenylalanine or tryptophan. The D gene is left open where the match is weak. Size is stated for part of the rows, as once, few or many counts, or as a class when the clone is expanded.

D	size	J	length	V	CDR3	DNA
TRBD2	.	TRBJ2-2	16	TRBV18	CASSPTSGSVAGELFF	TGTGCCAGCTCACCAACTAGCGGGAGCGTTGCCGGGGAGCTGTTTTTT
TRBD2	.	TRBJ2-1	16	TRBV5-5	CASSLSVAGGYDEQFF	TGTGCCAGCAGCTTATCCGTAGCGGGAGGGTATGATGAGCAGTTCTTC
.	.	TRBJ1-5	14	TRBV10-3	CAISQGAGNQPQHF	TGTGCCATCAGTCAGGGTGCCGGCAATCAGCCCCAGCATTTT
.	.	TRBJ2-1	15	TRBV7-6	CASSLSQGFRNEQFF	TGTGCCAGCAGCTTAAGTCAGGGGTTTCGCAATGAGCAGTTCTTC
.	.	TRBJ2-7	16	TRBV5-1	CASSLAGFVGTYEQYF	TGCGCCAGCAGCTTGGCCGGGTTTGTCGGCACCTACGAGCAGTACTTC
.	.	TRBJ2-7	13	TRBV6-5	CASSTTGLYEQYF	TGTGCCAGCAGCACGACAGGACTTTACGAGCAGTACTTC
TRBD1	.	TRBJ2-3	13	TRBV19	CASKPDREDTQYF	TGTGCCAGTAAACCGGACAGGGAAGATACGCAGTATTTT
.	once	TRBJ1-4	19	TRBV7-9	CASSPRQQALQATNEKLFF	TGTGCCAGCAGCCCACGCCAACAGGCCCTACAGGCAACTAATGAAAAACTGTTTTTT
TRBD1	.	TRBJ1-1	14	TRBV2	CASSWGQMNTEAFF	TGTGCCAGCAGTTGGGGACAGATGAACACTGAAGCTTTCTTT
TRBD2	.	TRBJ2-7	15	TRBV27	CASSSSTSAFYEQYF	TGTGCCAGCAGTTCCTCGACTAGCGCTTTCTACGAGCAGTACTTC
.	.	TRBJ2-3	13	TRBV11-3	CASTDRSTDTQYF	TGTGCCAGCACTGACAGGAGCACAGATACGCAGTATTTT
TRBD1	.	TRBJ1-1	15	TRBV19	CASSNGDSLYTEAFF	TGTGCCAGTAGTAACGGGGACAGCCTCTACACTGAAGCTTTCTTT
.	.	TRBJ1-1	16	TRBV7-9	CASSLTPGTSNTEAFF	TGTGCCAGCAGCTTAACTCCCGGGACATCGAACACTGAAGCTTTCTTT
.	once	TRBJ2-2	14	TRBV6-4	CASSDGGVAGELFF	TGTGCCAGCAGTGACGGAGGGGTGGCCGGGGAGCTGTTTTTT
TRBD2	once	TRBJ2-1	19	TRBV9	CASSSILGTSGGANNEQFF	TGTGCCAGCAGCTCCATTTTGGGGACTAGCGGGGGCGCAAACAATGAGCAGTTCTTC
TRBD1	.	TRBJ1-6	14	TRBV3-1/TRBV3-2	CASSQRGQNSPLHF	TGTGCCAGCAGCCAAAGGGGGCAGAATTCACCCCTCCACTTT
.	.	TRBJ2-2	13	TRBV27	CASWRQNTGELFF	TGTGCCAGCTGGCGACAGAACACCGGGGAGCTGTTTTTT
TRBD2	.	TRBJ2-2	17	TRBV7-3	CASSTTGATSGRGELFF	TGTGCCAGCAGCACCACAGGGGCGACTAGCGGGAGAGGGGAGCTGTTTTTT
TRBD2	.	TRBJ2-7	17	TRBV5-4	CASSLGQGTRGSYEQYF	TGTGCCAGCAGCTTGGGTCAAGGGACTAGGGGTTCGTACGAGCAGTACTTC
TRBD2	.	TRBJ2-1	13	TRBV6-6	CASLGTSGRWQFF	TGTGCCAGCCTAGGGACTAGCGGCAGATGGCAGTTCTTC
TRBD1	.	TRBJ2-2	14	TRBV23-1	CASRRTGQGGELFF	TGCGCCAGCAGAAGAACGGGACAGGGAGGGGAGCTGTTTTTT
.	.	TRBJ2-7	14	TRBV6-5	CASSPADSYYEQYF	TGTGCCAGCAGCCCAGCGGATTCCTACTACGAGCAGTACTTC
.	.	TRBJ2-7	11	TRBV20-1	CSATQGSEQYF	TGCAGTGCTACCCAGGGCAGCGAGCAGTACTTC
.	.	TRBJ1-5	14	TRBV10-1	CASSERGSHQPQHF	TGCGCCAGCAGTGAGCGGGGATCCCATCAGCCCCAGCATTTT
.	.	TRBJ1-5	19	TRBV19	CASSISRQARGLSNQPQHF	TGTGCCAGTAGTATATCGCGGCAGGCCAGAGGGTTAAGCAATCAGCCCCAGCATTTT
.	.	TRBJ1-1	14	TRBV9	CASSVWGVGTEAFF	TGTGCCAGCAGCGTGTGGGGCGTGGGCACTGAAGCTTTCTTT
TRBD1	many	TRBJ2-5	15	TRBV7-9	CASSLGDSAQETQYF	TGTGCCAGCAGCTTGGGGGACAGCGCTCAAGAGACCCAGTACTTC
TRBD1	.	TRBJ1-6	14	TRBV3-1/TRBV3-2	CASSQGQGVSPLHF	TGTGCCAGCAGCCAGGGACAGGGTGTTTCACCCCTCCACTTT
.	.	TRBJ2-5	14	TRBV15	CATSRAGGQETQYF	TGTGCCACCAGCAGAGCTGGCGGACAAGAGACCCAGTACTTC
TRBD1	.	TRBJ1-5	14	TRBV28	CASRRGQSNQPQHF	TGTGCCAGCCGCAGGGGGCAAAGCAATCAGCCCCAGCATTTT